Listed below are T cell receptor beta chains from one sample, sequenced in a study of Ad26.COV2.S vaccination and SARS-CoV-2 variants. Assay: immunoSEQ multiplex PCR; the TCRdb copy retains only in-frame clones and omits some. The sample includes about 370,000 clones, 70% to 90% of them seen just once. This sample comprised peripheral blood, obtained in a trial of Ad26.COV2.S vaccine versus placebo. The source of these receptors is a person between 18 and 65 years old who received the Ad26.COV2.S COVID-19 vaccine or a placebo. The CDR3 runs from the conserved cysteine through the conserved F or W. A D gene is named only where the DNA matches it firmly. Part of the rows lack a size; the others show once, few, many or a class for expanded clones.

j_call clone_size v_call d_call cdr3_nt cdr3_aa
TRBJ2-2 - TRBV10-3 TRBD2 TGTGCCATCAGCGGGGGGAGGGCCACCGGGGAGCTGTTTTTT CAISGGRATGELFF
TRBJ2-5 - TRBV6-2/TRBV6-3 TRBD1 TGTGCCAGCAGTTACTCGACAGGGTGGGCAGAGACCCAGTACTTC CASSYSTGWAETQYF
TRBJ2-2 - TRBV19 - TGTGCCACCAGAAGAGTATTCGGGGAGCTGTTTTTT CATRRVFGELFF
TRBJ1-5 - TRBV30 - TGTGCCTGGAGTGTAAGCGGCAATCAGCCCCAGCATTTT CAWSVSGNQPQHF
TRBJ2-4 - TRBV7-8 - TGTGCCAGCAGCTTACAGGGCTTCGGCATTCAGTACTTC CASSLQGFGIQYF
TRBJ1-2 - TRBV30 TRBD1 TGTGTCATACAGGGGAACTATGGCTACACCTTC CVIQGNYGYTF
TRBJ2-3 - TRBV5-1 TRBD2 TGCGCCAGCAGTATCACCAGGACTAGCGGAAGCACAGATACGCAGTATTTT CASSITRTSGSTDTQYF
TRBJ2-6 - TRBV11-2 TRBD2 TGTGCCAGCAGCCCCAAGAGCGCGGGGGGTAGCTCTGGGGCCAACGTCCTGACTTTC CASSPKSAGGSSGANVLTF
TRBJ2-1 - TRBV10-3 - TGTGCCACCAAGGGGGGAGGAACCTACAATGAGCAGTTCTTC CATKGGGTYNEQFF
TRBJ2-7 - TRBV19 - TGTGCCAGTAGTATGGGTCGGGAGAGGTGGGCCTACGAGCAGTACTTC CASSMGRERWAYEQYF
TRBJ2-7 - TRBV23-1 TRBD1 TGCGCCAGCAGTCCGTCGTGGACAGGGGGTGGCGAGCAGTACTTC CASSPSWTGGGEQYF
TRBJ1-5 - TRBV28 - TGTGCCAGCAGTTCCCCAGGGAGCGATCAGCCCCAGCATTTT CASSSPGSDQPQHF
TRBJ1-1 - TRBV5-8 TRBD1 TGTGCCAGCAGTCTCCCAGGGGGCGGCACTGAAGCTTTCTTT CASSLPGGGTEAFF
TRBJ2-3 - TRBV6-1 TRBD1 TGTGCCAGCAGTGAAGTGTCGGGCAGGGGGCGGTCAGATACGCAGTATTTT CASSEVSGRGRSDTQYF
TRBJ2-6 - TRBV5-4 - TGTGCCAGCAGCTTGGTACAGGTCAGCTCTGGGGCCAACGTCCTGACTTTC CASSLVQVSSGANVLTF
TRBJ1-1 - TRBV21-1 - TGTGCCAGCAGCAAACGGGGTAGCGGGCTCGATGGGGAGATTACTGAAGCTTTCTTT CASSKRGSGLDGEITEAFF
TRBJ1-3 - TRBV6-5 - TGTGCCAGCAAGACCGGGCAGGGTACAGGAAACACCATATATTTT CASKTGQGTGNTIYF
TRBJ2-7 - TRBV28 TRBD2 TGTGCCAGCAGTCCCTGGACTAGCGGGAGCTACGAGCAGTACTTC CASSPWTSGSYEQYF
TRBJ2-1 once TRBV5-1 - TGCGCCAGCAGCTTTTCCGGGACCTCCTACAATGAGCAGTTCTTC CASSFSGTSYNEQFF
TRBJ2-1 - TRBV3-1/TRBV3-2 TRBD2 TGTGCCAGCAGCCAAGAGGGGCTAGCGGGAGGGGGGAATGAGCAGTTCTTC CASSQEGLAGGGNEQFF
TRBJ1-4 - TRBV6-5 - TGTGCCAGCAGTTACTCGGGGGCAACTAATGAAAAACTGTTTTTT CASSYSGATNEKLFF
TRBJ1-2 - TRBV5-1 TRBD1 TGCGCCAGCAGCTTCGGCACCCTGGGACAGAACTATGGCTACACCTTC CASSFGTLGQNYGYTF
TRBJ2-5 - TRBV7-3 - TGTGCCAGCAGCGCAAACCGTCAAGAGACCCAGTACTTC CASSANRQETQYF
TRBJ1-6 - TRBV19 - TGTGCCAGTAGTTCAGGAAGACTGAATTCACCCCTCCACTTT CASSSGRLNSPLHF
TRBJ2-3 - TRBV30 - TGTGCCTGGAGGCTTAAGGGCACAGATACGCAGTATTTT CAWRLKGTDTQYF
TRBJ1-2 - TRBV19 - TGTGCCGCAACCGGACCTACTCACTATGGCTACACCTTC CAATGPTHYGYTF
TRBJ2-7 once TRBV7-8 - TGTGCCAGCAGCTTAGTGGGGAGCTCCTACGAGCAGTACTTC CASSLVGSSYEQYF
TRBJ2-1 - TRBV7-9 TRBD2 TGTGCCAGCAGCTTAGTGACTAGCGGGGGGGAGCAGTTCTTC CASSLVTSGGEQFF
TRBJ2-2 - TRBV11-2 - TGTGCCAGCAGCCCGAGATCCCCTATTTTATTGAACACCGGGGAGCTGTTTTTT CASSPRSPILLNTGELFF
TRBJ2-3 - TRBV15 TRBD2 TGTGCCACCAGTCCTTCCCCTACTAGCGGGAGGCCTCGGAGGACAGATACGCAGTATTTT CATSPSPTSGRPRRTDTQYF
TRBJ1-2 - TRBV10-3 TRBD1 TGTGCCATCAGCCCCCGTGGACAGGGGAACTATGGCTACACCTTC CAISPRGQGNYGYTF
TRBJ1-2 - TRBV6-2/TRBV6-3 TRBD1 TGTGCCAGCAGTAAAGGACAGGCTGCTAACTATGGCTACACCTTC CASSKGQAANYGYTF
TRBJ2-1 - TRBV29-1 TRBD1 TGCAGCTTCAGACAGGGGTTCAATGAGCAGTTCTTC CSFRQGFNEQFF
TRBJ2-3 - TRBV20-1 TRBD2 TGCAGTGCTAGTTTGCCTAGCGGGATGGCAGATACGCAGTATTTT CSASLPSGMADTQYF
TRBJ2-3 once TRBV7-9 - TGTGCCAGCAGCTTAGTTCGGCAGGGGATTACAGATACGCAGTATTTT CASSLVRQGITDTQYF